This T cell receptor (beta chain) is from a study of blood T cell repertoires in COVID-19. At the level of the study: Specimens from acute and convalescent COVID-19 originated in the United States, Italy and Spain. From T cells, B-cell-depleted T cells, or PBMCs came the material, which was cDNA or gDNA.

The protocol was immunoSEQ multiplex PCR, while the TCRdb copy is restricted to in-frame clones and leaves out a portion. The sample has around 150,000 clones, more than 80% seen once. The germline gives CDR1 LNHDA, CDR2 SQIVND (reference sequence). The CDR3 spans 14 residues. The V and J ends lost 3 bases and 1 base respectively, with 8 bases between them. The genes are TRBV19 and TRBJ2-3; D is uncertain. The specimen sequenced was peripheral blood. This sequence originates from a man between 65 and 79 years old with acute or convalescent COVID-19. CDR3 bases: TGTGCCAGTAGTATTGACTTTCGCACAGATACGCAGTATTTT. It translates to CASSIDFRTDTQYF.